This is a list of T cell receptor beta chains from one sample in a study of lymphopenia after photon versus proton radiotherapy. Clones were read by immunoSEQ multiplex PCR, and TCRdb kept only the in-frame ones, dropping some. The table includes approximately 30,000 clones, nearly 95% detected once. This specimen was peripheral blood, taken from a patient treated with photon-based radiotherapy. The receptors stem from a woman aged 45-60 years with cholangiocarcinoma. The CDR3 runs from the conserved cysteine through the conserved F or W. Each record gives: J gene, clone size, V gene, D gene, CDR3 DNA, CDR3 protein. D genes are given only for firm matches. The listing skips clone size in some rows; elsewhere it reads once, few, many or a size class.

j_call: TRBJ1-1; clone_size: -; v_call: TRBV7-2; d_call: -; cdr3_nt: TGTGCCAGCAGCGTCGTTAATATGAACACTGAAGCTTTCTTT; cdr3_aa: CASSVVNMNTEAFF
j_call: TRBJ2-3; clone_size: once; v_call: TRBV6-5; d_call: -; cdr3_nt: TGTGCCAGCAGTTACTCGGAGACCTCACCTACGCAGTATTTT; cdr3_aa: CASSYSETSPTQYF
j_call: TRBJ1-1; clone_size: -; v_call: TRBV10-3; d_call: -; cdr3_nt: TGTGCCAGCCAGGACGGGGGGATGAACACTGAAGCTTTCTTT; cdr3_aa: CASQDGGMNTEAFF
j_call: TRBJ1-5; clone_size: -; v_call: TRBV7-2; d_call: TRBD1; cdr3_nt: TGTGCCAGCAGCTTATACAGGGGGCCGAGTCAGCCCCAGCATTTT; cdr3_aa: CASSLYRGPSQPQHF
j_call: TRBJ1-4; clone_size: -; v_call: TRBV5-1; d_call: -; cdr3_nt: TGCGCCAGCAGCTCGAACGAACCCCGCGTTAATGAAAAACTGTTTTTT; cdr3_aa: CASSSNEPRVNEKLFF
j_call: TRBJ2-2; clone_size: -; v_call: TRBV7-7; d_call: -; cdr3_nt: TGTGCCAGCAGCTTAGTGGGGGGCCCGGGCACCGGGGAGCTGTTTTTT; cdr3_aa: CASSLVGGPGTGELFF
j_call: TRBJ2-7; clone_size: -; v_call: TRBV19; d_call: TRBD1; cdr3_nt: TGTGCCAGTAGCGGCCCGCACAGGGGTCACGAGCAGTACTTC; cdr3_aa: CASSGPHRGHEQYF
j_call: TRBJ2-1; clone_size: -; v_call: TRBV7-8; d_call: -; cdr3_nt: TGTGCCAGCAGCCTCCTGAACGGGGGGCCCCACAATGAGCAGTTCTTC; cdr3_aa: CASSLLNGGPHNEQFF
j_call: TRBJ1-3; clone_size: -; v_call: TRBV5-1; d_call: -; cdr3_nt: TGCGCCAGCAGCGAGGGGAACTCTGGAAACACCATATATTTT; cdr3_aa: CASSEGNSGNTIYF
j_call: TRBJ1-5; clone_size: -; v_call: TRBV5-1; d_call: -; cdr3_nt: TGCGCCAGCAGCTTGGGACCGAATCAGCCCCAGCATTTT; cdr3_aa: CASSLGPNQPQHF
j_call: TRBJ2-3; clone_size: -; v_call: TRBV5-4; d_call: TRBD2; cdr3_nt: TGTGCCAGCAGCTTGGCGGGTGAGCGGGGGTTCACAGATACGCAGTATTTT; cdr3_aa: CASSLAGERGFTDTQYF
j_call: TRBJ2-3; clone_size: -; v_call: TRBV19; d_call: TRBD2; cdr3_nt: TGTGCCAGTAGTACCGGGACTAGTTGGTTCTCAGATACGCAGTATTTT; cdr3_aa: CASSTGTSWFSDTQYF
j_call: TRBJ2-7; clone_size: -; v_call: TRBV7-9; d_call: TRBD2; cdr3_nt: TGTGCCAGCAGCTTCACAGCGGGGTCCTACGAGCAGTACTTC; cdr3_aa: CASSFTAGSYEQYF
j_call: TRBJ2-4; clone_size: -; v_call: TRBV7-2; d_call: -; cdr3_nt: TGTGCCAGCAGCCCCGCGGGGTACCCAAACATTCAGTACTTC; cdr3_aa: CASSPAGYPNIQYF
j_call: TRBJ2-6; clone_size: once; v_call: TRBV28; d_call: TRBD1; cdr3_nt: TGTGCCAGCACCCTAGACAGGGCGTCTGGGGCCAACGTCCTGACTTTC; cdr3_aa: CASTLDRASGANVLTF
j_call: TRBJ2-7; clone_size: -; v_call: TRBV5-5; d_call: -; cdr3_nt: TGTGCCAGCAGCTTTGCGGACCAGATGTACTTC; cdr3_aa: CASSFADQMYF
j_call: TRBJ1-2; clone_size: -; v_call: TRBV19; d_call: TRBD1; cdr3_nt: TGTGCCAGTAGAGGACAGGGCACCTATGGCTACACCTTC; cdr3_aa: CASRGQGTYGYTF
j_call: TRBJ2-7; clone_size: once; v_call: TRBV7-2; d_call: TRBD1; cdr3_nt: TGTGCCAGCACCCGACAGGGGTACCACGAGCAGTACTTC; cdr3_aa: CASTRQGYHEQYF
j_call: TRBJ2-7; clone_size: -; v_call: TRBV18; d_call: -; cdr3_nt: TGTGCCAGCTCCCCCGGCAGGGCTGCCGAGCAGTACTTC; cdr3_aa: CASSPGRAAEQYF
j_call: TRBJ1-5; clone_size: few; v_call: TRBV6-5; d_call: -; cdr3_nt: TGTGCCAGCGGGGCGACTTTGGGCAATCAGCCCCAGCATTTT; cdr3_aa: CASGATLGNQPQHF
j_call: TRBJ2-2; clone_size: -; v_call: TRBV15; d_call: -; cdr3_nt: TGTGCCACCAGCAGAGATTGGGTGAACACCGGGGAGCTGTTTTTT; cdr3_aa: CATSRDWVNTGELFF
j_call: TRBJ2-7; clone_size: -; v_call: TRBV29-1; d_call: TRBD1; cdr3_nt: TGCAGCGTTAGGACAGGCTACTACGAGCAGTACTTC; cdr3_aa: CSVRTGYYEQYF
j_call: TRBJ2-7; clone_size: -; v_call: TRBV6-6; d_call: -; cdr3_nt: TGTGCCAGCAGTATAGGACTGAACTACGAGCAGTACTTC; cdr3_aa: CASSIGLNYEQYF
j_call: TRBJ1-6; clone_size: -; v_call: TRBV2; d_call: -; cdr3_nt: TGTGCCAGCAGTCGATGGGGGAGTAAGGATTCACCCCTCCACTTT; cdr3_aa: CASSRWGSKDSPLHF
j_call: TRBJ2-1; clone_size: -; v_call: TRBV27; d_call: TRBD1; cdr3_nt: TGTGCCAGCAGCCCATCCGGGACAGGGCGGTCAACCTCCTACAATGAGCAGTTCTTC; cdr3_aa: CASSPSGTGRSTSYNEQFF
j_call: TRBJ1-5; clone_size: -; v_call: TRBV5-1; d_call: -; cdr3_nt: TGCGCCAGCAGCTTCGGCACAGGGATTAATCAGCCCCAGCATTTT; cdr3_aa: CASSFGTGINQPQHF
j_call: TRBJ1-1; clone_size: -; v_call: TRBV7-9; d_call: -; cdr3_nt: TGTGCCAGCAGCAAAGGACAGATCCCTGAAGCTTTCTTT; cdr3_aa: CASSKGQIPEAFF
j_call: TRBJ2-3; clone_size: -; v_call: TRBV25-1; d_call: -; cdr3_nt: TGTGCCAGCGGCGACCGCGAGAGCACAGATACGCAGTATTTT; cdr3_aa: CASGDRESTDTQYF
j_call: TRBJ2-5; clone_size: -; v_call: TRBV7-2; d_call: -; cdr3_nt: TGTGCCAGCAGCTTCGGAGCAATCCAAGAGACCCAGTACTTC; cdr3_aa: CASSFGAIQETQYF
j_call: TRBJ2-5; clone_size: -; v_call: TRBV7-8; d_call: -; cdr3_nt: TGTGCCAGCAGCTTAAGCAGGACGGAGACCCAGTACTTC; cdr3_aa: CASSLSRTETQYF
j_call: TRBJ2-3; clone_size: -; v_call: TRBV5-1; d_call: -; cdr3_nt: TGCGCCAGCAGCCCGACAGGCGCCACAGATACGCAGTATTTT; cdr3_aa: CASSPTGATDTQYF
j_call: TRBJ2-2; clone_size: -; v_call: TRBV20-1; d_call: -; cdr3_nt: TGCAGTGCCTACCGAGGAGGGGAGCTGTTTTTT; cdr3_aa: CSAYRGGELFF
j_call: TRBJ2-1; clone_size: -; v_call: TRBV19; d_call: -; cdr3_nt: TGTGCCAGTAGTGCGACTTCCTACAATGAGCAGTTCTTC; cdr3_aa: CASSATSYNEQFF
j_call: TRBJ1-2; clone_size: once; v_call: TRBV7-3; d_call: TRBD1; cdr3_nt: TGTGCCAGCAGCTTCGGACAGGCCGATGGCTACACCTTC; cdr3_aa: CASSFGQADGYTF
j_call: TRBJ1-2; clone_size: -; v_call: TRBV28; d_call: TRBD1; cdr3_nt: TGTGCCAGCAGTCTACAGGGGCCGTTTGGGGATGGCTACACCTTC; cdr3_aa: CASSLQGPFGDGYTF
j_call: TRBJ1-2; clone_size: -; v_call: TRBV7-2; d_call: TRBD1; cdr3_nt: TGTGCCAGCAGCATAAGCCAGGGGGCGAGCTATGGCTACACCTTC; cdr3_aa: CASSISQGASYGYTF
j_call: TRBJ2-2; clone_size: -; v_call: TRBV19; d_call: TRBD2; cdr3_nt: TGTGCCAGTAGTATAGATGCACCCGGACTAGCGGGGGGGCAGGGGGAGCTGTTTTTT; cdr3_aa: CASSIDAPGLAGGQGELFF
j_call: TRBJ2-1; clone_size: -; v_call: TRBV4-1; d_call: -; cdr3_nt: TGCGCCAGCAGCCCTAACTCCTTATCCTACAATGAGCAGTTCTTC; cdr3_aa: CASSPNSLSYNEQFF
j_call: TRBJ2-7; clone_size: -; v_call: TRBV7-8; d_call: TRBD2; cdr3_nt: TGTGCCAGCACCCGTCTAGCCCTTGGACTAGCGGGGGTTACCTACGAGCAGTACTTC; cdr3_aa: CASTRLALGLAGVTYEQYF
j_call: TRBJ1-6; clone_size: once; v_call: TRBV19; d_call: -; cdr3_nt: TGTGCCAGTAGATCGCGTGAGGGAGTTAATTCACCCCTCCACTTT; cdr3_aa: CASRSREGVNSPLHF
j_call: TRBJ2-7; clone_size: -; v_call: TRBV4-1; d_call: TRBD2; cdr3_nt: TGCGCCAGCAGCCTCCGGGGGGGGCTCGAGCAGTACTTC; cdr3_aa: CASSLRGGLEQYF
j_call: TRBJ1-1; clone_size: -; v_call: TRBV25-1; d_call: TRBD1; cdr3_nt: TGTGCCAGCAACAGGGGTTCTGAAGCTTTCTTT; cdr3_aa: CASNRGSEAFF
j_call: TRBJ1-6; clone_size: -; v_call: TRBV6-5; d_call: -; cdr3_nt: TGTGCCAGCAGTTACGGGAGCTCCTATAATTCACCCCTCCACTTT; cdr3_aa: CASSYGSSYNSPLHF
j_call: TRBJ1-1; clone_size: -; v_call: TRBV7-7; d_call: -; cdr3_nt: TGTGCTAGCAGCTTCAGTCGGCGGACAAACATGAACACTGAAGCTTTCTTT; cdr3_aa: CASSFSRRTNMNTEAFF
j_call: TRBJ1-1; clone_size: -; v_call: TRBV18; d_call: -; cdr3_nt: TGTGCCAGCTCACTCCGACGGACGAACACTGAAGCTTTCTTT; cdr3_aa: CASSLRRTNTEAFF
j_call: TRBJ1-1; clone_size: -; v_call: TRBV6-5; d_call: -; cdr3_nt: TGTGCCAGCAGTTACGGGACAAAGAACACTGAAGCTTTCTTT; cdr3_aa: CASSYGTKNTEAFF
j_call: TRBJ1-2; clone_size: -; v_call: TRBV27; d_call: -; cdr3_nt: TGTGCCAGCAGGACAAGGGGAATCGACTATGGCTACACCTTC; cdr3_aa: CASRTRGIDYGYTF
j_call: TRBJ1-4; clone_size: -; v_call: TRBV7-9; d_call: -; cdr3_nt: TGTGCCATCATTACTGAAGGACCTGAAAAACTGTTTTTT; cdr3_aa: CAIITEGPEKLFF
j_call: TRBJ1-4; clone_size: -; v_call: TRBV13; d_call: TRBD1; cdr3_nt: TGTGCCAGCAGCGAAACCGGGACAGGGAATGAAAAACTGTTTTTT; cdr3_aa: CASSETGTGNEKLFF
j_call: TRBJ2-2; clone_size: -; v_call: TRBV30; d_call: -; cdr3_nt: TGTGCCTGGACCCTGGGGGTGAACACCGGGGAGCTGTTTTTT; cdr3_aa: CAWTLGVNTGELFF
j_call: TRBJ2-2; clone_size: -; v_call: TRBV11-3; d_call: -; cdr3_nt: TGTGCCAGCAGCTCGAGAACAGGGTACTCGAACACCGGGGAGCTGTTTTTT; cdr3_aa: CASSSRTGYSNTGELFF
j_call: TRBJ2-1; clone_size: -; v_call: TRBV10-3; d_call: -; cdr3_nt: TGTGCCATCAGTCTGAGCTCCTACAATGAGCAGTTCTTC; cdr3_aa: CAISLSSYNEQFF
j_call: TRBJ1-2; clone_size: once; v_call: TRBV11-2; d_call: -; cdr3_nt: TGTGCCAGCAGCTTAGCTACAGGGTGGAACTATGGCTACACCTTC; cdr3_aa: CASSLATGWNYGYTF
j_call: TRBJ1-1; clone_size: -; v_call: TRBV9; d_call: -; cdr3_nt: TGTGCCAGCAGCGTTGACCCGGAGAACACTGAAGCTTTCTTT; cdr3_aa: CASSVDPENTEAFF
j_call: TRBJ1-1; clone_size: -; v_call: TRBV18; d_call: -; cdr3_nt: TGTGCCAGCTCACCATCGACAGGCCCGAACACTGAAGCTTTCTTT; cdr3_aa: CASSPSTGPNTEAFF
j_call: TRBJ1-2; clone_size: -; v_call: TRBV14; d_call: -; cdr3_nt: TGTGCCAGCAGCCAAGATCGGACCGTTGCCTATGGCTACACCTTC; cdr3_aa: CASSQDRTVAYGYTF
j_call: TRBJ2-7; clone_size: once; v_call: TRBV6-1; d_call: TRBD2; cdr3_nt: TGTGCCAGCAGTGAAGCGGGGGGGGGAGCCCCCTACGAGCAGTACTTC; cdr3_aa: CASSEAGGGAPYEQYF